This TCR beta chain derives from a study of human T cells and chemical hapten exposure. MiXCR, run by TCRdb on the RACE reads, gives a single entry per CDR3 protein. The table records about 110,000 distinct CDR3 sequences, 12% of them present only once. V lost 3 bases and J 9 bases, leaving 15 bases between the germline ends. Germline CDR1 reads LGHDT; CDR2 reads YNNKEL (reference sequence). The CDR3 is 13 residues long. This sample's time point: pre-sensitization, week 0. As for treatment: therapeutic diphenylcyclopropenone sensitization with weekly scalp DPC. This TCR was sampled from a woman in her forties or fifties with alopecia areata. Some clones in this sample may be carry-over from other donors' samples. The gene calls are TRBV3-1 and TRBJ2-7; possibly TRBD2 for D (6 bases). The sequences come from whole blood, collected in connection with sensitization to the hapten diphenylcyclopropenone (DPC). The CDR3 loop reads CASSQEGPGVQYF. The CDR3 DNA reads as TGTGCCAGCAGCCAGGAGGGGCCTGGAGTGCAGTACTTC.